The 31 T cell receptor beta chains presented below share a single source sample, sequenced in a study of blood T cell repertoires in COVID-19. Method: immunoSEQ multiplex PCR; TCRdb's copy keeps in-frame clones and lacks some. Of about 160,000 clones in the sample, roughly 84% are singletons; the top ten hold 8% to 9.5%. Sequenced material: peripheral blood. The receptors originated from a woman aged 80 or over with active or convalescent COVID-19.

This chain links TRBV19 with TRBJ1-2; maybe TRBD1 (6 bases). Trimming shortened V by 4 bases and J by 0 bases, and 6 bases separated the two germline ends. This CDR3 is 13 amino acids long. Germline CDR1 and CDR2: LNHDA and SQIVND (reference sequence). The CDR3 region is CASSTGANYGYTF. The CDR3 DNA reads TGTGCCAGTAGTACAGGGGCTAACTATGGCTACACCTTC.

The chain links TRBV7-2 to TRBJ1-2; D is perhaps TRBD1 (5 bases). V dropped 0 bases and J dropped 4 bases, with 6 bases sitting between them. This CDR3 region has 13 residues. Looked up from germline, CDR1 is SGHTA and CDR2 is FQGNSA. CDR3 amino acids: CASSLAQGYGYTF. The CDR3, as DNA: TGTGCCAGCAGCTTAGCGCAGGGCTATGGCTACACCTTC.

The V and J genes are TRBV19 and TRBJ1-2; D is undetermined. Germline-derived CDR1 and CDR2 are LNHDA and SQIVND (reference sequence). This CDR3 is 14 amino acids long. V was trimmed by 5 bases and J by 2 bases, leaving 12 bases between them. The CDR3 is CASSPLSENYGYTF. Here the CDR3 DNA reads TGTGCCAGTAGTCCACTCTCTGAAAACTATGGCTACACCTTC.

This clone was seen once. The chain is built from TRBV30 and TRBJ2-7; 11 nucleotides line up with TRBD2. The CDR3 runs 15 residues. J lost 3 bases, V lost 1 base, and 5 bases had no gene match. Germline assignment: CDR1 GTSNPN and CDR2 SVGIG (reference sequence). DNA for the CDR3: TGTGCCTGGAGTGATACTAGCGGGGGTTACTACGAGCAGTACTTC. Residues: CAWSDTSGGYYEQYF.

The chain uses TRBV7-2 and TRBJ2-5, with 11 bases matching TRBD2. Germline CDR1 and CDR2: SGHTA and FQGNSA. The ends lost 2 bases at V and 4 bases at J; junction bases unmatched: 3. The CDR3 contains 15 residues. The CDR3 region is CASSLTSGGRETQYF. Written as DNA, the CDR3 is TGTGCCAGCAGCTTAACTAGCGGGGGCCGAGAGACCCAGTACTTC. Full variable domain (rest looked up from reference TRBV7-2 and TRBJ2-5): GAGVSQSPSNKVTEKGKDVELRCDPISGHTALYWYRQSLGQGLEFLIYFQGNSAPDKSGLPSDRFSAERTGGSVSTLTIQRTQQEDSAVYLCASSLTSGGRETQYFGPGTRLLVL.

The rearrangement links TRBV9 to TRBJ2-1; D is ambiguous. CDR3 length: 16 residues. The V end was cut by 0 bases, the J end by 6 bases, with 16 bases between. Per the germline V gene, CDR1 is SGDLS and CDR2 is YYNGEE. The CDR3 sequence: CASSVDPVLYGNEQFF. For the CDR3, the DNA is TGTGCCAGCAGCGTAGACCCAGTTCTGTATGGCAATGAGCAGTTCTTC.

The chain uses TRBV14 and TRBJ1-2; 8 bases align to TRBD1. The length of the CDR3 is 15 residues. Germline V CDR1 and CDR2: SGHDN, FVKESK. Trimming cost V 1 base and J 8 bases; bases outside gene matches: 9. DNA for the CDR3: TGTGCCAGCAGCCAAGGCTTAGGACAGGGAAAAGGCTACACCTTC. Translated: CASSQGLGQGKGYTF.

This rearrangement joins TRBV5-1 to TRBJ2-5, with D hard to call. Per the germline V gene, CDR1 is SGHRS and CDR2 is YFSETQ. The CDR3 has 13 amino acids. V was cut by 2 bases and J by 4 bases, with 9 bases left in between. CDR3 in DNA: TGCGCCAGCAGCTTACCACCGGGAGAGACCCAGTACTTC. Its translation is CASSLPPGETQYF.

The genes are TRBV5-1 and TRBJ1-2; a weak D match, TRBD1 (5 bases). CDR1 and CDR2 from the germline V gene are SGHRS and YFSETQ. V lost 0 bases and J lost 7, with 16 bases in between. The CDR3 totals 15 residues. The CDR3 bases are TGCGCCAGCAGCTTGGGGGCGAGGCAGGGAAGTGGCTACACCTTC. Its translation: CASSLGARQGSGYTF.

This chain connects TRBV19 to TRBJ1-4; D might be TRBD1 (5 bases). With 5 bases removed from V and 5 bases from J, the gap between germline ends came to 15 bases. This CDR3 comprises 15 residues. CDR1 is LNHDA and CDR2 is SQIVND in the germline V gene (reference sequence). The chain's CDR3 is CASSSLGVLNEKLFF. DNA for the CDR3: TGTGCCAGTAGTTCCCTAGGGGTCCTCAATGAAAAACTGTTTTTT.

The V and J genes are TRBV12-5 and TRBJ2-2; weak D call: TRBD1 (5 bases). V lost 7 bases to trimming and J lost 4 bases, with 13 bases between them. The length of the CDR3 is 14 residues. CDR1 is LGHNT, CDR2 FRNRAP, per germline. Here the CDR3 DNA reads TGTGCTAGTGTACCTCAGGGTGGCACCGGGGAGCTGTTTTTT. Residues: CASVPQGGTGELFF.

The CDR3 nucleotides are TGTGCCAGCAGTCGAGGGGGGACAGACAAATTCTACGAGCAGTACTTC. Protein sequence: CASSRGGTDKFYEQYF. V and J are TRBV2 and TRBJ2-7, with D possibly matching TRBD1 (7 bases). Germline V gene lookup returns CDR1 SNHLY and CDR2 FYNNEI. V was shortened by 5 bases and J by 3 bases, with 20 bases between the two germline ends. CDR3 size: 16 residues. Full variable domain (outside the CDR3, taken from reference TRBV2 and TRBJ2-7): EPEVTQTPSHQVTQMGQEVILRCVPISNHLYFYWYRQILGQKVEFLVSFYNNEISEKSEIFDDQFSVERPDGSNFTLKIRSTKLEDSAMYFCASSRGGTDKFYEQYFGPGTRLTVT.

This clone was seen just once. V is TRBV5-4 and J is TRBJ1-5, with TRBD1 as a possible D gene (6 bases). Germline-derived CDR1 and CDR2 are SGHNT and YYREEE (reference sequence). V lost 4 bases and J 2 bases, leaving 25 bases between the germline ends. The CDR3 length is 19 residues. In DNA form, the CDR3 reads TGTGCCAGCAGCCCTCCGGGTGTGAGGTGGTACAGGGGCAATCAGCCCCAGCATTTT. It codes for CASSPPGVRWYRGNQPQHF.

This chain joins TRBV19 and TRBJ1-2, with D possibly TRBD1 on 5 matching bases. V was shortened by 9 bases and J by 2 bases, with 10 bases between the two germline ends. CDR3 length equals 12 residues. Per the germline V gene, CDR1 is LNHDA and CDR2 is SQIVND (reference sequence). The CDR3 sequence: CASQDRNYGYTF. CDR3 coding DNA: TGTGCCAGCCAAGACAGAAACTATGGCTACACCTTC.

The V gene is TRBV7-3, the J gene TRBJ2-3, with 12 bases that match TRBD2. Germline V gives CDR1 SGHTA, CDR2 FQGTGA. The CDR3 spans 19 residues. V was clipped by 5 bases and J by 5 bases; unmatched bases: 17. CDR3 in DNA: TGTGCCAGCAGCCTCCCGGGCGGGCCTAGCGGGGGGGCGGTAGATACGCAGTATTTT. This translates into CASSLPGGPSGGAVDTQYF. The full variable domain, completed using reference TRBV7-3 and TRBJ2-3, is GAGVSQTPSNKVTEKGKYVELRCDPISGHTALYWYRQSLGQGPEFLIYFQGTGAADDSGLPNDRFFAVRPEGSVSTLKIQRTERGDSAVYLCASSLPGGPSGGAVDTQYFGPGTRLTVL.

The rearrangement links TRBV19 to TRBJ2-7, with 8 bases lining up with TRBD1. The CDR3 runs 16 residues. V gave up 3 bases and J gave up 0 bases; unmatched junction bases: 7. Germline loops: CDR1 LNHDA, CDR2 SQIVND (reference sequence). CDR3 sequence: CASSMLTGTGSYEQYF. For the CDR3, the DNA is TGTGCCAGTAGTATGCTCACCGGGACAGGCTCCTACGAGCAGTACTTC. The full variable domain, rest sourced from reference TRBV19 and TRBJ2-7, is DGGITQSPKYLFRKEGQNVTLSCEQNLNHDAMYWYRQDPGQGLRLIYYSQIVNDFQKGDIAEGYSVSREKKESFPLTVTSAQKNPTAFYLCASSMLTGTGSYEQYFGPGTRLTVT.

The chain carries TRBV7-2 and TRBJ2-5; weak D call: TRBD2 (6 bases). The CDR3 totals 15 residues. Germline CDR1 SGHTA, CDR2 FQGNSA. V dropped 7 bases and J dropped 5 bases, with 20 bases sitting between them. The CDR3 nucleotides read TGTGCCAGCACCCGGGGCGGGGACGAGAGGGAGACCCAGTACTTC. The encoded protein is CASTRGGDERETQYF.

The CDR3 region has the DNA TGTGCTAGTGGCGTCACAGGGTACCAGCCCCAGCATTTT. This encodes CASGVTGYQPQHF. The chain combines TRBV12-5 with TRBJ1-5; D is perhaps TRBD1 (6 bases). Between the trimmed V and J ends, which lost 6 bases and 7 bases, there was a span of 13 bases. In germline, CDR1 is LGHNT, CDR2 FRNRAP. The CDR3 is made up of 13 amino acids.

The genes are TRBV19 and TRBJ1-2; D unclear. V was trimmed by 9 bases and J by 5 bases, leaving 22 bases between them. This CDR3 comprises 15 residues. Per the germline V gene, CDR1 is LNHDA and CDR2 is SQIVND (reference sequence). CDR3 protein: CASRTDQAGKYGYTF. CDR3 nucleotides: TGTGCCAGCCGGACGGATCAAGCGGGGAAGTATGGCTACACCTTC.

The J gene is TRBJ1-2, the V gene TRBV27, with D tentatively TRBD1 (6 bases). Trimming stripped 2 bases from V and 4 bases from J, with 20 bases between. The CDR3 length is 17 residues. Per germline, CDR1 MNHEY and CDR2 SMNVEV (reference sequence). CDR3 in amino acids: CASSLRSAGAVSYGYTF. Here the CDR3 DNA reads TGTGCCAGCAGTTTAAGGAGTGCGGGGGCGGTTTCCTATGGCTACACCTTC.

The rearrangement joins TRBV30 to TRBJ2-7, with TRBD1 matching over 7 bases. The CDR3 totals 15 residues. J gave up 6 bases and V 3 bases, and 14 bases lay outside the gene matches. CDR1 GTSNPN and CDR2 SVGIG come from the germline V gene (reference sequence). The CDR3 nucleotides read TGTGCCTGGAGAGGACTCGACAGGGTGGTCTCCGAGCAGTACTTC. Residues: CAWRGLDRVVSEQYF.

The chain couples TRBV6-6 to TRBJ1-3, with D perhaps TRBD1 (5 bases). V shed 7 bases and J shed 4 bases, with 14 bases lying between them. The CDR3 is made up of 14 amino acids. Germline lookup yields CDR1 MNHNY and CDR2 SVGAGI (reference sequence). The CDR3 sequence is CASKMGGNGNTIYF. The CDR3 nucleotides read TGTGCCAGCAAAATGGGGGGGAACGGAAACACCATATATTTT.

The chain combines TRBV7-2 with TRBJ1-1; 10 bases line up with TRBD1. Germline assignment: CDR1 SGHTA and CDR2 FQGNSA. CDR3 length: 15 residues. The V and J ends lost 5 bases and 4 bases, in that order; junction bases with no gene match: 7. CDR3 residues: CASSLLRTGGTEAFF. For the CDR3, the DNA is TGTGCCAGCAGCCTATTAAGGACAGGGGGCACTGAAGCTTTCTTT.

The chain carries TRBV10-3 and TRBJ2-7; 8 bases map to TRBD1. Germline CDR1 reads ENHRY; CDR2 reads SYGVKD. This CDR3 is 15 amino acids long. Germline trimming cut 0 bases from V and 2 bases from J; bases unmatched to any gene: 3. This chain's CDR3 is CAISESEQGAYEQYF. The CDR3 coding sequence is TGTGCCATCAGTGAGTCGGAACAGGGGGCCTACGAGCAGTACTTC.

This chain connects TRBV7-2 to TRBJ1-6, with TRBD1 matching over 7 bases. The CDR3 extends over 18 amino acids. Germline lookup yields CDR1 SGHTA and CDR2 FQGNSA. Trimming at V came to 0 bases and at J to 5 bases, leaving 10 bases not matched to a gene. CDR3 bases: TGTGCCAGCAGCTTAGCGCTGATAGGGCAGGGGGATAATTCACCCCTCCACTTT. It translates to CASSLALIGQGDNSPLHF. Looking up the rest from reference TRBV7-2 and TRBJ1-6 gives the full variable domain: GAGVSQSPSNKVTEKGKDVELRCDPISGHTALYWYRQSLGQGLEFLIYFQGNSAPDKSGLPSDRFSAERTGGSVSTLTIQRTQQEDSAVYLCASSLALIGQGDNSPLHFGNGTRLTVT.

The chain couples TRBV29-1 to TRBJ1-5; 8 nucleotides align to TRBD1. The CDR3 has 14 residues. J gave up 0 bases and V 6 bases, and 4 bases lay outside the gene matches. Germline values: CDR1 SQVTM, CDR2 ANQGSEA. The CDR3 nucleotides read TGCAGCGTCGCAGGGGGCGATAGCAATCAGCCCCAGCATTTT. Translated, it gives CSVAGGDSNQPQHF.

This clone showed up just once. The chain combines TRBV28 with TRBJ1-4; no clear D. The germline V gene has CDR1 MDHEN and CDR2 SYDVKM. V was shortened by 3 bases and J by 0 bases, with 8 bases between the two germline ends. The CDR3 runs 15 residues. CDR3 coding DNA: TGTGCCAGCAGTTTCCGAGGCCCAACTAATGAAAAACTGTTTTTT. This translates into CASSFRGPTNEKLFF.

The J gene is TRBJ1-5, the V gene TRBV20-1; D unclear. V lost 3 bases and J 2 bases, leaving 8 bases between the germline ends. The CDR3 runs to 13 residues. Germline V gene data show CDR1 as DFQATT and CDR2 as SNEGSKA (reference sequence). The CDR3 sequence: CSASLGGNQPQHF. The CDR3 coding sequence is TGCAGTGCTAGTCTGGGAGGCAATCAGCCCCAGCATTTT.

This clone was seen only once. The rearrangement uses TRBV6-5 and TRBJ1-6; the D gene is possibly TRBD1 (5 bases). The V end lost 8 bases, the J end lost 7 bases, and 12 bases lay between the germline ends. Germline CDR1 MNHEY, CDR2 SVGAGI. The CDR3 has 13 residues. The CDR3, as DNA: TGTGCCAGCCGACAGAGCAACAATTCACCCCTCCACTTT. Its translation: CASRQSNNSPLHF.

The rearrangement uses TRBV3-1 (or the pseudogene TRBV3-2) and TRBJ2-3; a possible D gene is TRBD1 (6 bases). The CDR3 is 16 residues long. CDR1 LGHDT and CDR2 YNNKEL come from the germline V gene (reference sequence). V shed 3 bases and J shed 0 bases, with 13 bases lying between them. As DNA, the CDR3 is TGTGCCAGCAGCCATCCAGGGGCTATTAGCACAGATACGCAGTATTTT. This translates into CASSHPGAISTDTQYF.

The rearrangement uses TRBV7-2 and TRBJ1-1; D is possibly TRBD1 (6 bases). V was trimmed by 3 bases and J by 1 base, leaving 18 bases between them. CDR1 SGHTA and CDR2 FQGNSA come from the germline V gene. The CDR3 runs 17 residues. The CDR3, as DNA: TGTGCCAGCAGCTTCCCCACTATCCAGGGGCCGAACACTGAAGCTTTCTTT. Amino acid sequence: CASSFPTIQGPNTEAFF.